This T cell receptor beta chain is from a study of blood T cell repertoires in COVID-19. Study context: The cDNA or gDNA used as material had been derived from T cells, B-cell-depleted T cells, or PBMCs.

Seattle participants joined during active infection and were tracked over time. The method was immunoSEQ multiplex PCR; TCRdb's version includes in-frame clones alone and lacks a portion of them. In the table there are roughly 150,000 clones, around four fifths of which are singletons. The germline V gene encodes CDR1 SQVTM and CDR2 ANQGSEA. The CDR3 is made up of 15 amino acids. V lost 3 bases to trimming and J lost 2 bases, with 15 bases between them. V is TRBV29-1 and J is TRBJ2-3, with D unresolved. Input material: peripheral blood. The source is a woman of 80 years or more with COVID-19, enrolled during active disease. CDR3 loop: CSVEGPTIATDTQYF. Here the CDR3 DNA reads TGCAGCGTTGAGGGTCCTACTATTGCCACAGATACGCAGTATTTT.